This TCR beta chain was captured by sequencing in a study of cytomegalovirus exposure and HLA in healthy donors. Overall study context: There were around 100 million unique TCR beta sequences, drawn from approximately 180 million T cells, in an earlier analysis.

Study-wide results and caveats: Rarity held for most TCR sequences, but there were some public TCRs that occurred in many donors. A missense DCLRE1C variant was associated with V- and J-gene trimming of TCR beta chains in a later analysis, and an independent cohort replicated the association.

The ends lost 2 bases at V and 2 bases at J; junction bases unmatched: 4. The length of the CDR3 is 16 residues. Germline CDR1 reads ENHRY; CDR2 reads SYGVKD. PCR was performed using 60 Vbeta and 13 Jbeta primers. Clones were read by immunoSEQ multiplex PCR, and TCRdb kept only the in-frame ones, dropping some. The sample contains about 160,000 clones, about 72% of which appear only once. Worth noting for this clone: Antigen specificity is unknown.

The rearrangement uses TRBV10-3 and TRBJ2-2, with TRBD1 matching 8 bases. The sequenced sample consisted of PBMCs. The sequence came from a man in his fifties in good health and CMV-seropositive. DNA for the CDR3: TGTGCCATCAGTGAGCGGACAGGGAGCAACACCGGGGAGCTGTTTTTT. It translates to CAISERTGSNTGELFF.